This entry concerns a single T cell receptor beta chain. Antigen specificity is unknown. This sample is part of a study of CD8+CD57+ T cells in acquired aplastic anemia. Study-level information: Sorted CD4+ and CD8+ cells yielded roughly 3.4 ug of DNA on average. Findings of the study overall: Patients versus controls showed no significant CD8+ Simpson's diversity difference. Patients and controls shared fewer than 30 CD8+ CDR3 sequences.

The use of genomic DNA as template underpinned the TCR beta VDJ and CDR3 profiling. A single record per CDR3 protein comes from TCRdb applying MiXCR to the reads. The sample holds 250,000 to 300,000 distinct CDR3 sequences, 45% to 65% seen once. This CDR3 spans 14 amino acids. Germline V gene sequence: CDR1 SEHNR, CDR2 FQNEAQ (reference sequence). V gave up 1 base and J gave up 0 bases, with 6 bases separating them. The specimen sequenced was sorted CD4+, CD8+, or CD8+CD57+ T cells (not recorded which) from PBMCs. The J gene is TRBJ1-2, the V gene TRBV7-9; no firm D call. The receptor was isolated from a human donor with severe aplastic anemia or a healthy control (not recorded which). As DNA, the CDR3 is TGTGCCAGCAGCTTAGGGCTGTCTAACTATGGCTACACCTTC. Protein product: CASSLGLSNYGYTF. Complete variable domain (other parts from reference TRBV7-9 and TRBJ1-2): DTGVSQNPRHKITKRGQNVTFRCDPISEHNRLYWYRQTLGQGPEFLTYFQNEAQLEKSRLLSDRFSAERPKGSFSTLEIQRTEQGDSAMYLCASSLGLSNYGYTFGSGTRLTVV.